This T cell receptor beta chain stems from a study of T cell repertoires in cytomegalovirus infection. Study-level information: Selection of CMV epitopes for the study included recently identified HLA-C-restricted and well-studied HLA-B-restricted ones. Matching HLA type, along with CMV infection, was indicated by public TCR beta signatures.

Each CDR3 protein is one row after TCRdb ran MiXCR on the reads. The data contain roughly 990,000 distinct CDR3 sequences, about a third of them seen just once; the ten biggest clones take up over 10%. To note about this clonotype: Antigen specificity is unknown.

The TCR comes from a human donor in good health (CMV status not recorded). Some clones in this sample may be carry-over from other donors' samples. The sample consisted of cultured CD8+ T cells from PBMCs, taken from culture after CMV antigen stimulation.

The CDR3 reads CASRLGGPLYNEQFF. The CDR3, as DNA: TGTGCCAGCAGACTCGGGGGGCCCTTATACAATGAGCAGTTCTTC. The rearrangement uses TRBV12-3 or TRBV12-4 and TRBJ2-1, with a weak D call TRBD2 (7 bases). The CDR3 sequence is 15 residues long. The V end was cut by 6 bases, the J end by 4 bases, with 16 bases between.